The entry that follows covers one T cell receptor beta chain sequence. No antigen is known for it. The record has no base qualities; no much larger clone is one base away. Inclusive of the bounding cysteine and phenylalanine, the CDR3 is 13 residues long. The entry retains the CDR3 DNA only, 39 bases that are in frame from base 1. V and J lose 5 bases and 5 bases, and a span of 12 bases separates them. Looking up the germline V gene yields CDR1 SGHTA and CDR2 FQGNSA. This sample is drawn from a study of T cell responses to AZD1222 COVID-19 vaccine (TCRdb year 2021). At the level of the whole study: A total of about 230 trial participants underwent TCR sequencing, of whom around 200 received two doses of AZD1222 and about 25 received two doses of the MenACWY control vaccine. Enrollment into the trials was organized by age into subgroups of 18-55, 56-69 and 70-plus years, and those subgroups contained about 150, 27 and 61 TCR-sequenced participants, respectively. Study-wide conclusions, independent of this receptor: Because no day 14 peak-response samples were available, repertoires were characterized only after the peak T cell response. Nearly half of unique spike-specific TCRs reportedly recognized epitopes outside regions mutated in the B.1.351 and B.1.1.7 variants. Vaccine-associated CD4 TCRs spanned the whole spike protein, with dominant responses in regions 160-218 and 743-854. After two AZD1222 doses, both the breadth and the depth of spike-specific TCRs were significantly higher than at day 0 and than in MenACWY recipients. Conclusions about previously exposed vaccinees are limited because only five to seven AZD1222 recipients were SARS-CoV-2 seropositive at baseline. Participants were mostly white British, with more females than males. The authors suggested clonal diversity may have been underestimated. In the small 56-69-year group, the increase in depth fell short of significance, most likely because of low power.

The CDR3 regions of human TCRbeta chains were analyzed by immunosequencing. Per the original workflow: Repertoire TCRs were checked for matches against a reference library of SARS-CoV-2-specific TCRs that had been generated using the MIRA antigen-specificity platform. Breadth was defined as the fraction of unique TCRs that were SARS-CoV-2-associated. Depth was defined as the fraction of total T cells that were SARS-CoV-2-associated. Using the MIRA data, each spike-specific TCR was mapped to the spike region that the TCR reacts to and placed in a CD4 or CD8 class. Log10-transformed breadth and depth values were compared by one-way ANOVA with Sidak's multiple comparisons tests. TCRdb re-hosts the immuneACCESS table, in-frame sequences only. Its copies lack some clones; in the studies checked, an unresolved V gene accounts for under half of them, and the cause for the rest is not known. V, J and clone size were drawn from that table, and D and trimming were deduced from the DNA. The sample contains tens of thousands of clones, under 90% of them found a single time. The biggest ten clones account for over 11% of the sample.

The sample's time point label is to be understood as: about 28 days (+/-7) after the second vaccine dose. AZD1222 recipients with second doses at about 4 weeks or about 12 weeks were pooled, because spike-specific TCR depth and breadth did not differ between schedules. Vaccinee samples were obtained from the UK trials COV001 and COV002, which included a single-blind randomized controlled phase 2/3 trial of AZD1222 (ChAdOx1 nCoV-19) in healthy adults. For TCRbeta chain sequencing, PBMC samples from trial participants were taken at day 0 and at day 28 after the second dose. Sequenced here: peripheral blood, sampled 28 days after the second AZD1222 dose. The clonotype was recovered from an adult who received the AZD1222 COVID-19 vaccine. This receptor chain uses TRBV7-2 and TRBJ1-2, with no D gene named confidently. The CDR3 amino acid sequence is: CASSQITNYGYTF. The nucleotides read TGTGCCAGCAGCCAAATCACCAATTATGGCTACACCTTC.